Following are 27 T cell receptor beta chains from one sample sequenced in a study of control samples from healthy donors and cancer patients. TCRdb keeps only in-frame clones here, not all; method: immunoSEQ multiplex PCR. The table records 140,000 to 150,000 clones, roughly 93% of them present only once. Source material: blood. These receptors all stem from a man aged 18-30 years in good health.

This chain uses TRBV7-2 with TRBJ2-7; D assignment may be TRBD1 or TRBD2 (5 bases each). This CDR3 is 17 amino acids long. Trimming removed 7 bases at V and 3 bases at J, with 25 bases between. CDR1 is SGHTA and CDR2 is FQGNSA in the germline V gene. CDR3 loop: CASTPLGRGRSLYEQYF. The CDR3 nucleotides read TGTGCCAGCACCCCCCTGGGCCGGGGCCGCTCACTCTACGAGCAGTACTTC.

V and J are TRBV14 and TRBJ2-2; D may match TRBD1 or TRBD2 (5 bases each). The CDR3 length is 13 residues. Deletions cut 5 bases from V and 5 bases from J, with 9 bases between. The germline V gene has CDR1 SGHDN and CDR2 FVKESK. CDR3 sequence: CASSLGTTGELFF. The CDR3 DNA reads TGTGCCAGCAGCTTGGGGACGACCGGGGAGCTGTTTTTT.

The chain's CDR3 is CASSQKFSYNEQFF. Written as DNA, the CDR3 is TGCGCCAGCAGCCAGAAATTCTCCTACAATGAGCAGTTCTTC. The chain recombines TRBV4-3 with TRBJ2-1; D gene ambiguous. This CDR3 is built from 14 residues. The V gene lost 3 bases and the J gene lost 0 bases, with 6 bases spanning the gap. From germline, CDR1 is LGHNA and CDR2 YSLEER.

The V call is TRBV5-8, the J call TRBJ1-1, with D unclear. Germline V gene data show CDR1 as SGHTS and CDR2 as YDEGEE. The CDR3 runs to 12 residues. Trimming stripped 0 bases from V and 6 bases from J, with 6 bases between. CDR3 protein: CASSLGAAEAFF. CDR3 coding DNA: TGTGCCAGCAGCTTGGGGGCCGCTGAAGCTTTCTTT.

The chain couples TRBV6-1 to TRBJ1-1; the D is unclear. Trimming took 3 bases from V and 1 from J, leaving 18 bases between them. This CDR3 spans 17 amino acids. Germline V gene sequence: CDR1 MNHNS, CDR2 SASEGT. As DNA, the CDR3 is TGTGCCAGCAGTGAGCGGGCAAAATCTACTAAGAACACTGAAGCTTTCTTT. Protein sequence: CASSERAKSTKNTEAFF.

This chain connects TRBV24-1 to TRBJ2-3; perhaps TRBD2 as D (5 bases). Trimming left V 5 bases short and J 2 bases short, with 19 bases between. The CDR3 contains 17 residues. Germline assignment: CDR1 KGHDR and CDR2 SFDVKD. CDR3 nucleotides: TGTGCCACCAGTGTTTTTTTCTGGGAGCAAAACACAGATACGCAGTATTTT. Protein sequence: CATSVFFWEQNTDTQYF.

The rearrangement links TRBV27 to TRBJ2-3, with D perhaps matching TRBD1 or TRBD2 (6 bases each). Trimming left V 5 bases short and J 6 bases short, with 18 bases between. Germline V lookup: CDR1 MNHEY, CDR2 SMNVEV (reference sequence). CDR3 length: 15 residues. The CDR3 spells CASSLWGGGGDTQYF. The CDR3 coding sequence is TGTGCCAGCAGTCTCTGGGGAGGAGGGGGGGATACGCAGTATTTT.

This chain uses TRBV6-1 with TRBJ2-5; D may correspond to TRBD1 or TRBD2 (6 bases each). The CDR3 is 14 amino acids. The V gene's germline CDR1 is MNHNS and CDR2 SASEGT. The V gene lost 2 bases and the J gene lost 10 bases, with 17 bases spanning the gap. The CDR3 loop is CASSERGDKINQYF. The CDR3 DNA sequence: TGTGCCAGCAGTGAAAGGGGGGACAAGATAAACCAGTACTTC.

V gene TRBV4-3 combines with J gene TRBJ1-2; the D is unclear. V shed 0 bases and J shed 3 bases, with 11 bases lying between them. Germline lookup yields CDR1 LGHNA and CDR2 YSLEER. This CDR3 has 15 residues. CDR3 protein: CASSQDYRDYYGYTF. DNA of the CDR3: TGCGCCAGCAGCCAAGACTACAGAGATTACTATGGCTACACCTTC.

V is TRBV7-9 and J is TRBJ2-5; D call uncertain. Germline V gene lookup returns CDR1 SEHNR and CDR2 FQNEAQ (reference sequence). The ends were cut back, 1 base at V and 7 bases at J, with 16 bases in the middle. The CDR3 length is 15 residues. CDR3 loop: CASSLGDAPSPTQYF. The CDR3 bases are TGTGCCAGCAGCTTAGGAGATGCGCCCAGCCCGACCCAGTACTTC.

The chain uses TRBV18 and TRBJ2-2; D perhaps matches TRBD2 (5 bases). Germline V gene lookup returns CDR1 KGHSH and CDR2 LQKENI. Deletions cut 6 bases from V and 3 bases from J, with 8 bases between. CDR3 length equals 13 residues. The CDR3 sequence is CASSYGDTGELFF. The CDR3 nucleotides read TGTGCCAGCTCGTACGGGGACACCGGGGAGCTGTTTTTT.

This rearrangement joins TRBV27 to TRBJ1-5; D is uncertain. Trimming left V 8 bases short and J 0 bases short, with 8 bases between. The CDR3 runs to 13 residues. Germline V CDR1 and CDR2: MNHEY, SMNVEV (reference sequence). The CDR3 DNA reads as TGTGCCAGCCGCGGGTATAGCAATCAGCCCCAGCATTTT. Its protein is CASRGYSNQPQHF.

V and J are TRBV9 and TRBJ2-1, with a possible D match to TRBD1 (6 bases). In germline, CDR1 is SGDLS, CDR2 YYNGEE. The CDR3 covers 15 residues. V was trimmed by 0 bases and J by 5 bases, leaving 12 bases between them. CDR3 protein: CASSVAPWGHNEQFF. CDR3 DNA: TGTGCCAGCAGCGTAGCCCCTTGGGGGCACAATGAGCAGTTCTTC.

To note about this clone: Relative to the germline gene, one junction end is altered; a read error may explain this. V usage is TRBV15 and J usage is TRBJ1-1; D ambiguous. Germline V gene lookup returns CDR1 LNHNV and CDR2 YYDKDF (reference sequence). This CDR3 has 12 amino acids. CDR3 sequence: CATSRDRAEAFF. The CDR3 region has the DNA TGTGCCACCAGCAGAGATCGAGCTGAGGCTTTCTTT. The variable domain in full, completed from reference TRBV15 and TRBJ1-1, reads DAMVIQNPRYQVTQFGKPVTLSCSQTLNHNVMYWYQQKSSQAPKLLFHYYDKDFNNEADTPDNFQSRRPNTSFCFLDIRSPGLGDTAMYLCATSRDRAEAFFGQGTRLTVV.

This rearrangement joins TRBV6-5 to TRBJ2-7, with D uncertain. CDR3 length equals 13 residues. V lost 4 bases to trimming and J lost 1 base, with 8 bases between them. CDR1 is MNHEY, CDR2 SVGAGI, per germline. The CDR3 is CASSLTFSYEQYF. The CDR3 coding sequence is TGTGCCAGCAGTTTGACCTTTTCCTACGAGCAGTACTTC.

The chain employs TRBV5-4 and TRBJ2-3; TRBD2 matches 10 bases. This CDR3 region has 15 residues. The junction had 3 bases not matched to a gene; V was cut back by 5 bases and J by 0 bases. Germline V gene sequence: CDR1 SGHNT, CDR2 YYREEE (reference sequence). The CDR3 coding sequence is TGTGCCAGCAGTCTAGCGGGAGCTAGCACAGATACGCAGTATTTT. Its translation is CASSLAGASTDTQYF.

V gene TRBV11-2 combines with J gene TRBJ1-5; D is possibly TRBD1 (5 bases). Germline V lookup: CDR1 SGHAT, CDR2 FQNNGV. The CDR3 runs to 15 residues. V was shortened by 4 bases and J by 6 bases, with 16 bases between the two germline ends. In DNA, the CDR3 is TGTGCCAGCAGCTCAGGGACCACTTCAGTTCAGCCCCAGCATTTT. Protein: CASSSGTTSVQPQHF.

The chain has TRBV9 and TRBJ2-7; a weak D match, TRBD2 (6 bases). The CDR3 runs to 16 residues. V lost 4 bases and J lost 2, with 19 bases in between. From germline, CDR1 is SGDLS and CDR2 YYNGEE. DNA for the CDR3: TGTGCCAGCAGCCAAGACCTAGGAGGGGCCCCCTACGAGCAGTACTTC. This gives the protein CASSQDLGGAPYEQYF.

For the CDR3, the DNA is TGTGCCAGCAGCCGGGACAAACTCTGGGGTAGCAATCAGCCCCAGCATTTT. This sequence encodes CASSRDKLWGSNQPQHF. The chain joins TRBV28 to TRBJ1-5, with a tentative D call TRBD1 (6 bases). CDR1 and CDR2 from the germline V gene are MDHEN and SYDVKM. Trimming cost V 6 bases and J 0 bases, with 18 bases left between them. The CDR3 has 17 residues.

V and J are TRBV2 and TRBJ2-1; 10 bases agree with TRBD2. Per the germline V gene, CDR1 is SNHLY and CDR2 is FYNNEI. Germline trimming cut 8 bases from V and 4 bases from J; bases unmatched to any gene: 8. The CDR3 extends over 15 amino acids. This CDR3 reads CASLERGGLYNEQFF. Written as DNA, the CDR3 is TGTGCCAGCTTGGAGCGGGGGGGCCTGTACAATGAGCAGTTCTTC.

The chain links TRBV24-1 to TRBJ2-5; D is possibly TRBD2 (7 bases). V was cut by 1 base and J by 3 bases, with 17 bases left in between. The CDR3 spans 17 residues. The germline CDR1 and CDR2 sequences are KGHDR and SFDVKD. CDR3 sequence reads: CATSDFRGGRYKETQYF. In DNA form, the CDR3 reads TGTGCCACCAGTGATTTTAGGGGGGGACGGTATAAAGAGACCCAGTACTTC.

This clone was found once. The chain combines TRBV27 with TRBJ1-2; D may be TRBD1 (5 bases). The V gene's germline CDR1 is MNHEY and CDR2 SMNVEV (reference sequence). There are 17 residues in the CDR3. Deletions cut 1 base from V and 2 bases from J, with 17 bases between. This CDR3 reads CASSLWGPYEENYGYTF. The CDR3 bases are TGTGCCAGCAGTTTATGGGGCCCTTACGAGGAGAACTATGGCTACACCTTC.

The V gene is TRBV30, the J gene TRBJ1-5; maybe TRBD1 (5 bases). Germline assignment: CDR1 GTSNPN and CDR2 SVGIG (reference sequence). The CDR3 sequence is 14 residues long. V was clipped by 3 bases and J by 5 bases, with 14 bases between them. CDR3 in amino acids: CAWSEGTHYQPQHF. The DNA of the CDR3 is TGTGCCTGGAGCGAAGGGACGCACTATCAGCCCCAGCATTTT.

The chain links TRBV6-6 to TRBJ2-1, with D tentatively TRBD1 (6 bases). The CDR3 spans 15 residues. The ends were cut back, 0 bases at V and 4 bases at J, with 10 bases in the middle. The V gene's germline CDR1 is MNHNY and CDR2 SVGAGI (reference sequence). The CDR3 DNA follows: TGTGCCAGCAGTTACTCGAGAGACAGGTACAATGAGCAGTTCTTC. It specifies CASSYSRDRYNEQFF.

This sequence joins TRBV12-3 or TRBV12-4 and TRBJ2-7, with D unresolved. The CDR3 covers 11 residues. V shed 6 bases and J shed 4 bases, with 7 bases lying between them. The CDR3 region is CASSPLYEQYF. The CDR3 DNA follows: TGTGCCAGCAGCCCGTTGTACGAGCAGTACTTC.

This chain joins TRBV6-4 and TRBJ1-6; 8 bases line up with TRBD1. This CDR3 has 13 residues. In germline, CDR1 is MRHNA, CDR2 SNTAGT. The J segment lost 7 bases and the V segment lost 6 bases, leaving 2 bases of the junction unmatched. The CDR3 here is CASSQGANSPLHF. The DNA of the CDR3 is TGTGCCAGCAGCCAGGGGGCGAATTCACCCCTCCACTTT.

J is TRBJ2-1 and V is TRBV7-3; 9 bases match TRBD2. Per germline, CDR1 SGHTA and CDR2 FQGTGA. This CDR3 spans 15 amino acids. Trimming removed 4 bases from V and 4 bases from J; junction bases left unmatched: 5. The CDR3 spells CASSSAGGAYNEQFF. For the CDR3, the DNA is TGTGCCAGCAGCTCAGCGGGAGGAGCGTACAATGAGCAGTTCTTC.